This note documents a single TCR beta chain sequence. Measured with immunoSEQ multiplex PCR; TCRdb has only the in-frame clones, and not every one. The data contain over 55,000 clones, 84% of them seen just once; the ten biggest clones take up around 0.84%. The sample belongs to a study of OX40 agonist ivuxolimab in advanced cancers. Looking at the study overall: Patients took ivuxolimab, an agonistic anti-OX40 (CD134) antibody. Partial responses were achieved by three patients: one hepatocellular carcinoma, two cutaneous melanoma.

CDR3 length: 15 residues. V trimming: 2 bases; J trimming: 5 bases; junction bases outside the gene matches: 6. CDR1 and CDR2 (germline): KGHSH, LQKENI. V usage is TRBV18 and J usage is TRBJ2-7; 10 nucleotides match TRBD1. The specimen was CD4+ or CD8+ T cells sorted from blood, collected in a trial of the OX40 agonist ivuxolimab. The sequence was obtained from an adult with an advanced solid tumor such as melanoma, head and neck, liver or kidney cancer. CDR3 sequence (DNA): TGTGCCAGCTCACCAGGACAGGGGGTTCGGGACGAGCAGTACTTC. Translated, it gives CASSPGQGVRDEQYF. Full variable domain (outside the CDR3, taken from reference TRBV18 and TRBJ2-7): NAGVMQNPRHLVRRRGQEARLRCSPMKGHSHVYWYRQLPEEGLKFMVYLQKENIIDESGMPKERFSAEFPKEGPSILRIQQVVRGDSAAYFCASSPGQGVRDEQYFGPGTRLTVT.